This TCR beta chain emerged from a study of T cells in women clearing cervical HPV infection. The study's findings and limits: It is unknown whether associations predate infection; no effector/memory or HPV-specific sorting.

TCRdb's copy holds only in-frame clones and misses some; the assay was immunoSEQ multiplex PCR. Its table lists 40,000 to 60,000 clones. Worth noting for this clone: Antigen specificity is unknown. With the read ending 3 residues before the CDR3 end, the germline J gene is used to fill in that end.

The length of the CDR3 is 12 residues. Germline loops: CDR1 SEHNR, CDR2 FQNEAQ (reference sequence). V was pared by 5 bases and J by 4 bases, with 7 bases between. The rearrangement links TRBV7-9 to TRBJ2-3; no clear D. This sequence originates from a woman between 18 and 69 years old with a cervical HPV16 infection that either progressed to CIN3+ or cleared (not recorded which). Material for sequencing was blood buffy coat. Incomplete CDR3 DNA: TGTGCCAGCAGCAACTACGCAGATACG. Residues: CASSNYADT. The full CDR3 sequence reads CASSNYADTQYF.